This T cell receptor beta chain derives from a study of neurological immune-mediated disorders. Study-wide background: The roughly 35 multiple sclerosis patients comprised roughly 30 that were relapsing-remitting and 3 that were secondary progressive.

5'RACE with 10-nucleotide random UMIs produced the cDNA. TCRdb reanalysed the 5' RACE reads using MiXCR and keeps one entry per CDR3 protein. The sample consists of 50,000 to 80,000 distinct CDR3 sequences, 3.4% of them appearing once. This clonotype has at least ten counts. In germline, CDR1 is DFQATT, CDR2 SNEGSKA (reference sequence). The V gene lost 6 bases and the J gene lost 0 bases, with 12 bases spanning the gap. The CDR3 covers 14 residues. Sequencing was done on a sample of PBMCs. The chain uses TRBV20-1 and TRBJ2-1, with D uncertain. This sequence originates from a man in his forties or fifties with multiple sclerosis. The CDR3: CSATSRYSYNEQFF. As DNA, the CDR3 is TGCAGTGCCACCTCCAGGTACTCCTACAATGAGCAGTTCTTC.